One and the same sample provided the 30 T cell receptor beta chains below, sequenced in a study of lymphopenia after photon versus proton radiotherapy. Libraries were prepared by immunoSEQ multiplex PCR; TCRdb keeps only in-frame clonotypes and omits some of them. The sample gives approximately 17,000 clones, under 95% of which show up once; about 5.7% is in the top ten. The material was peripheral blood, obtained from a patient treated with photon-based radiotherapy. Receptors were obtained from a man between 60 and 75 years old with pancreatic cancer.

This sequence joins TRBV6-5 and TRBJ1-3; D gene uncertain. The CDR3 length is 15 residues. The ends were cut back, 2 bases at V and 0 bases at J, with 8 bases in the middle. Germline lookup yields CDR1 MNHEY and CDR2 SVGAGI. In DNA form, the CDR3 reads TGTGCCAGCAGTTACGCAGGCCCCTCTGGAAACACCATATATTTT. Protein sequence: CASSYAGPSGNTIYF.

The V gene is TRBV5-5, the J gene TRBJ2-7; 9 positions agree with TRBD1. Looked up from germline, CDR1 is SGHKS and CDR2 is YYEKEE (reference sequence). J was trimmed by 4 bases and V by 4 bases; bases with no gene match: 9. This CDR3 has 15 residues. The CDR3 region has the DNA TGTGCCAGCAGCGCAACCGGGACAGGGTGGTACGAGCAGTACTTC. This translates into CASSATGTGWYEQYF.

The chain is built from TRBV5-1 and TRBJ2-7; TRBD2 matches 8 bases. This CDR3 contains 14 residues. J gave up 3 bases and V 1 base, and 3 bases lay outside the gene matches. Germline V gene data show CDR1 as SGHRS and CDR2 as YFSETQ. The CDR3 coding sequence is TGCGCCAGCAGCTTGACCGGGACTAGCTACGAGCAGTACTTC. Amino acid sequence: CASSLTGTSYEQYF.

The chain carries TRBV11-2 and TRBJ2-1; 7 bases align to TRBD1. The V and J ends lost 1 base and 12 bases, in that order; junction bases with no gene match: 3. The germline gives CDR1 SGHAT, CDR2 FQNNGV. This CDR3 contains 12 residues. The chain's CDR3 is CASSLGTGGQFF. Here the CDR3 DNA reads TGTGCCAGCAGCTTAGGGACAGGCGGGCAGTTCTTC.

This chain uses TRBV7-8 with TRBJ2-2; D is unclear. Trimming stripped 0 bases from V and 0 bases from J, with 11 bases between. CDR1 SGHVS and CDR2 FQNEAQ come from the germline V gene. CDR3 length equals 17 residues. The CDR3 DNA sequence: TGTGCCAGCAGCTTAGCAGGGCCCCCTACGAACACCGGGGAGCTGTTTTTT. As protein: CASSLAGPPTNTGELFF.

The genes are TRBV9 and TRBJ2-7; 7 nucleotides line up with TRBD1. V lost 0 bases to trimming and J lost 3 bases; unmatched junction nucleotides: 6. Per the germline V gene, CDR1 is SGDLS and CDR2 is YYNGEE. The CDR3 runs to 15 residues. The CDR3 sequence is CASSVEGQSNYEQYF. CDR3 coding DNA: TGTGCCAGCAGCGTAGAGGGACAGAGCAACTACGAGCAGTACTTC.

The chain uses TRBV27 and TRBJ2-1; 10 nucleotides align to TRBD2. The CDR3 is made up of 18 amino acids. Trimming removed 5 bases from V and 3 bases from J; junction bases left unmatched: 13. Germline loops: CDR1 MNHEY, CDR2 SMNVEV (reference sequence). CDR3 protein: CASSQLQGLAGVYNEQFF. CDR3 DNA: TGTGCCAGCAGTCAATTACAGGGGCTAGCGGGGGTCTACAATGAGCAGTTCTTC.

This rearrangement joins TRBV27 to TRBJ1-1, with D maybe TRBD1 (6 bases). CDR1 and CDR2 from the germline V gene are MNHEY and SMNVEV (reference sequence). The CDR3 extends over 15 amino acids. Deletions cut 6 bases from V and 4 bases from J, with 18 bases between. CDR3 nucleotides: TGTGCCAGCAGCCCTTGGGGACAAAGGGCCACTGAAGCTTTCTTT. Amino acids: CASSPWGQRATEAFF.

V gene TRBV28 combines with J gene TRBJ1-2; 8 bases match TRBD1. J was trimmed by 6 bases and V by 9 bases; bases with no gene match: 12. The CDR3 is made up of 14 amino acids. Germline V CDR1 and CDR2: MDHEN, SYDVKM. CDR3: CASAPGQATNGYTF. In nucleotides, the CDR3 is TGTGCCAGTGCCCCGGGACAGGCTACAAATGGCTACACCTTC.

A note on this clone: The junction departs from the called germline gene at one end, perhaps through a read error. The chain employs TRBV5-4 and TRBJ2-2; TRBD2 aligns across 15 bases. The length of the CDR3 is 16 residues. Germline V gene sequence: CDR1 SGHNT, CDR2 YYREEE (reference sequence). The CDR3 is CASSPRTSGGAGELLF. CDR3 nucleotide sequence: TGTGCCAGCAGCCCACGGACTAGCGGGGGGGCCGGGGAGCTGCTTTTT.

The chain combines TRBV5-1 with TRBJ2-5; 8 bases agree with TRBD1. Germline lookup yields CDR1 SGHRS and CDR2 YFSETQ. CDR3 size: 14 residues. V dropped 4 bases and J dropped 5; count of bases not matched to a gene: 7. In DNA, the CDR3 is TGCGCCAGCAGCGGCCAGGGGGCTAGGGAGACCCAGTACTTC. Translating gives CASSGQGARETQYF.

V is TRBV7-2 and J is TRBJ2-2; D is unresolved. From germline, CDR1 is SGHTA and CDR2 FQGNSA. This CDR3 is built from 15 residues. Trimming pared 8 bases from V and 6 bases from J, leaving 19 bases between. CDR3 coding DNA: TGTGCCAGCCAAGTCGGGTCGAGAATCGCCGGGGAGCTGTTTTTT. Translation: CASQVGSRIAGELFF.

In its sample, this clone was seen a few times. This chain uses TRBV5-1 with TRBJ1-6, with unresolved D. CDR3 size: 16 residues. Deletions cut 0 bases from V and 1 base from J, with 8 bases between. Germline CDR1 is SGHRS and CDR2 is YFSETQ. Here the CDR3 DNA reads TGCGCCAGCAGCTTGGACTCTCGGTCCTATAATTCACCCCTCCACTTT. Its protein is CASSLDSRSYNSPLHF.

This clone was detected only once. The chain recombines TRBV6-5 with TRBJ2-5; a weak D match, TRBD2 (7 bases). The CDR3 length is 15 residues. V was cut by 6 bases and J by 3 bases, with 17 bases left in between. Germline V gene sequence: CDR1 MNHEY, CDR2 SVGAGI. DNA of the CDR3: TGTGCCAGCAGCCGAAGGGGGGGGCCAGAAGAGACCCAGTACTTC. Its protein is CASSRRGGPEETQYF.

The gene calls are TRBV6-1 and TRBJ1-1; a possible D gene is TRBD1 (5 bases). Per the germline V gene, CDR1 is MNHNS and CDR2 is SASEGT. Trimming pared 3 bases from V and 1 base from J, leaving 18 bases between. This CDR3 has 17 amino acids. The chain's CDR3 is CASSENKRKQANTEAFF. CDR3 coding DNA: TGTGCCAGCAGTGAGAATAAAAGGAAACAGGCGAACACTGAAGCTTTCTTT.

This rearrangement joins TRBV5-1 to TRBJ2-1; D might be TRBD1 (5 bases). There are 15 residues in the CDR3. V was pared by 0 bases and J by 4 bases, with 11 bases between. Germline V gene lookup returns CDR1 SGHRS and CDR2 YFSETQ. The CDR3 nucleotides read TGCGCCAGCAGCTTGGTAACAACAGGTTACAATGAGCAGTTCTTC. It codes for CASSLVTTGYNEQFF.

V and J are TRBV7-2 and TRBJ2-7; 13 bases line up with TRBD2. Germline CDR1 is SGHTA and CDR2 is FQGNSA. This CDR3 region has 19 residues. Trimming at V came to 0 bases and at J to 0 bases, leaving 8 bases not matched to a gene. CDR3 nucleotides: TGTGCCAGCAGCTTAGCCCGGACTAGCGGGGGCTCAAGCTCCTACGAGCAGTACTTC. As protein: CASSLARTSGGSSSYEQYF.

This clone has only one observation. J is TRBJ2-5 and V is TRBV5-1; 9 positions agree with TRBD2. The trim removed 0 bases at V and 5 bases at J, leaving 5 bases unmatched. CDR1 is SGHRS, CDR2 YFSETQ, per germline. This CDR3 contains 15 residues. For the CDR3, the DNA is TGCGCCAGCAGCTTGGGCGGGGGGGCCCCCGAGACCCAGTACTTC. Translated, it gives CASSLGGGAPETQYF.

V and J are TRBV20-1 and TRBJ1-1, with D unclear. In germline, CDR1 is DFQATT, CDR2 SNEGSKA (reference sequence). The CDR3 runs 10 residues. The V end was cut by 2 bases, the J end by 7 bases, with 5 bases between. The CDR3 nucleotides are TGCAGTGCTAGACTGGGTGAAGCTTTCTTT. It is translated as CSARLGEAFF.

This clone was detected a few times. The rearrangement links TRBV9 to TRBJ1-2, with 8 bases matching TRBD1. Per the germline V gene, CDR1 is SGDLS and CDR2 is YYNGEE. The CDR3 sequence is 15 residues long. The V and J ends lost 4 bases and 5 bases, in that order; junction bases with no gene match: 10. CDR3 region: CASSPQTGVMYGYTF. DNA for the CDR3: TGTGCCAGCAGCCCCCAGACAGGGGTGATGTATGGCTACACCTTC.

This clone was seen a single time. V gene TRBV7-3 combines with J gene TRBJ1-1, with 9 nucleotides matching TRBD1. The CDR3 consists of 15 residues. V lost 5 bases, J lost 1 base, and 5 bases stayed unmatched. CDR1 and CDR2 (germline): SGHTA, FQGTGA. Here the CDR3 DNA reads TGTGCCAGCAGCCGGGACAGGGTCGAGAACACTGAAGCTTTCTTT. Translated: CASSRDRVENTEAFF.

The chain employs TRBV7-3 and TRBJ2-1; possibly TRBD2 for D (7 bases). The CDR3 covers 17 residues. Per the germline V gene, CDR1 is SGHTA and CDR2 is FQGTGA. Between the trimmed V and J ends, which lost 5 bases and 8 bases, there was a span of 25 bases. The CDR3 reads CASSPLGGPVKAHEQFF. CDR3 coding DNA: TGTGCCAGCAGCCCACTGGGGGGGCCCGTGAAGGCCCATGAGCAGTTCTTC.

This clone was recorded once. V and J are TRBV9 and TRBJ2-7; D gene ambiguous. CDR1 and CDR2 (germline): SGDLS, YYNGEE. V dropped 0 bases and J dropped 4 bases, with 14 bases sitting between them. The CDR3 is 15 residues long. The CDR3 region is CASSVDPSPGYEQYF. CDR3 coding DNA: TGTGCCAGCAGCGTAGATCCCTCCCCTGGGTACGAGCAGTACTTC.

The chain couples TRBV10-2 to TRBJ2-7; D might be TRBD2 (5 bases). The CDR3 sequence is 14 residues long. Looked up from germline, CDR1 is WSHSY and CDR2 is SAAADI. V lost 1 base to trimming and J lost 5 bases, with 12 bases between them. CDR3 in amino acids: CASSEFLALNEQYF. CDR3 nucleotides: TGCGCCAGCAGTGAGTTCCTAGCTCTGAACGAGCAGTACTTC.

This sequence joins TRBV4-2 and TRBJ2-7; maybe TRBD2 (6 bases). This CDR3 comprises 16 residues. V lost 3 bases and J 0 bases, leaving 15 bases between the germline ends. CDR1 and CDR2 from the germline V gene are LGHNA and YNFKEQ. DNA of the CDR3: TGTGCCAGCAGCCAGACAAGCGGGCTGAGCTCCTACGAGCAGTACTTC. This codes for CASSQTSGLSSYEQYF.

This clone came up a few times. This chain uses TRBV7-8 with TRBJ1-2, with no clear D. Trimming took off 3 bases at V and 2 bases at J, with 4 bases between the two ends. The CDR3 runs to 12 residues. Germline CDR1 is SGHVS and CDR2 is FQNEAQ. Written as DNA, the CDR3 is TGTGCCAGCAGCTTGGGCAACTATGGCTACACCTTC. This sequence encodes CASSLGNYGYTF.

The rearrangement joins TRBV5-1 to TRBJ1-1, with 7 bases matching TRBD1. Unmatched junction bases numbered 5, after V lost 4 bases and J lost 2 bases. The CDR3 has 14 amino acids. Germline lookup yields CDR1 SGHRS and CDR2 YFSETQ. CDR3 sequence (DNA): TGCGCCAGCAGCCTGACAGGGACTAACACTGAAGCTTTCTTT. It codes for CASSLTGTNTEAFF.

The chain couples TRBV9 to TRBJ1-6; perhaps TRBD1 as D (6 bases). Trimming took 4 bases from V and 0 from J, leaving 14 bases between them. This CDR3 spans 17 amino acids. Germline CDR1 SGDLS, CDR2 YYNGEE. The CDR3: CASSLSRGASYNSPLHF. CDR3 nucleotides: TGTGCCAGCAGCCTATCCAGGGGAGCCTCCTATAATTCACCCCTCCACTTT.

In this sample, this clone turned up once. This chain links TRBV5-1 with TRBJ2-2; D not certain. The V gene's germline CDR1 is SGHRS and CDR2 YFSETQ. The CDR3 covers 14 residues. V was shortened by 3 bases and J by 0 bases, with 6 bases between the two germline ends. CDR3 loop: CASSSRTNTGELFF. DNA for the CDR3: TGCGCCAGCAGCTCGCGTACGAACACCGGGGAGCTGTTTTTT.

V usage is TRBV11-3 and J usage is TRBJ1-1; 8 nucleotides line up with TRBD1. CDR3 length: 16 residues. Germline assignment: CDR1 SGHNT and CDR2 YENEEA. Unmatched junction bases numbered 5, after V lost 1 base and J lost 1 base. The CDR3 reads CASSLGPDRENTEAFF. The CDR3 DNA reads as TGTGCCAGCAGCTTAGGACCGGACAGGGAGAACACTGAAGCTTTCTTT.